Listed below are T cell receptor beta chains from one sample, sequenced in a study of T cells expressing NK-cell markers. TCRdb reworked the 5' RACE reads into one entry per CDR3 protein, no DNA. The record lists about 460,000 distinct CDR3 sequences, of which the ten most abundant hold more than 1.4%. Material for sequencing was blood T cells: a sorted CD56 or NKG2C T cell subset, CD4+ or CD8+ T cells, or bulk PBMC T cells (not recorded which). The receptors derive from a woman in her fifties or sixties in good health. The CDR3 runs from the conserved cysteine through the conserved F or W.

>TRBV4-2|TRBJ1-5
CASSASKGQPQHF
>TRBV11-2|TRBJ2-1
CASSLGVLRTYNEQFF
>TRBV2|TRBJ1-5
CASSKLESGPQHF
>TRBV5-1|TRBJ2-4
CASSSLTTQNIQYF
>TRBV3-1|TRBJ1-3
CASNAGQGANTIYF
>TRBV11-2|TRBJ2-1
CASSPVGQRDNEQFF
>TRBV3-1|TRBJ1-2
CASSRREDYGYTF
>TRBV4-2|TRBJ2-1
CASSQARTNNEQFF
>TRBV6-6|TRBJ1-2
CASRTWGIMGYTF
>TRBV10-3|TRBJ2-1
CAISEQISYNEQFF
>TRBV10-3|TRBJ2-1
CAISDGTSGRNEQFF
>TRBV10-3|TRBJ2-1
CAITYNPQGARGNEQFF
>TRBV2|TRBJ2-1
CASSEMGAEQFF
>TRBV12-3/TRBV12-4|TRBJ2-2
CASSFGRVVAGELFF
>TRBV12-5|TRBJ2-3
CASGLAPFTDTQYF
>TRBV7-2|TRBJ1-6
CASSLTGAGDSPLHF